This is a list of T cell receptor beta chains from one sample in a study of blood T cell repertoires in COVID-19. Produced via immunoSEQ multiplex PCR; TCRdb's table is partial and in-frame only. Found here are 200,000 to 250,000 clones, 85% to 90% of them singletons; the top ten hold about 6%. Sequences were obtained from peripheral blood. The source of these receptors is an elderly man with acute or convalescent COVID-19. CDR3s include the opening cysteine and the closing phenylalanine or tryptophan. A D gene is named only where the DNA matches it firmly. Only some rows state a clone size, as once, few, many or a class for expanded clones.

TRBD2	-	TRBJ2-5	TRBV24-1	TGTGCCACCAGTGCGGGGAGGGTGACTCAAGAGACCCAGTACTTC	CATSAGRVTQETQYF
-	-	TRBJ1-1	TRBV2	TGTGCCAGCAGTGTTCAGGGTGGGACTGAAGCTTTCTTT	CASSVQGGTEAFF
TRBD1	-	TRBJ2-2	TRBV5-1	TGCGCCAGCAGCTTGGATCCAGGGGGCACCGGGGAGCTGTTTTTT	CASSLDPGGTGELFF
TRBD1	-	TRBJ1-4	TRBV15	TGTGCCACCAGCAGAGTCACAGGGGCTACATTGTCTGAAAAACTGTTTTTT	CATSRVTGATLSEKLFF
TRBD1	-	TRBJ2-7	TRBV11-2	TGTGCCAGCAGCTTAGGTGCGGGACAGGTAGTCCACGAGCAGTACTTC	CASSLGAGQVVHEQYF
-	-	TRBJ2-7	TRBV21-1	TGTGCCAGCAGCAAAGATGGCGGCTCCTACGAGCAGTACTTC	CASSKDGGSYEQYF
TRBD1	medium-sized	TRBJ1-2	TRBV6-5	TGTGCCAGCAGTTACTCCAGGGGGTCCTATGGCTACACCTTC	CASSYSRGSYGYTF
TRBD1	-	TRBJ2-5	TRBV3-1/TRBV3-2	TGTGCCAGCAGCCAAGGGCAGGGGGCGGCGGTGACCCAGTACTTC	CASSQGQGAAVTQYF
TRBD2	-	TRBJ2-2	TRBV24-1	TGTGCCACCAATAGCGGGCTGAACACCGGGGAGCTGTTTTTT	CATNSGLNTGELFF
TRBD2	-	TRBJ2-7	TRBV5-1	TGCGCCAGCAGCTTGACTGGGGATAGCGCGGGGGCCTACGAGCAGTACTTC	CASSLTGDSAGAYEQYF
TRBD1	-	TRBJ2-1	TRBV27	TGTGCCAGCAGTTTATCACCGGGACAGGGAGCCAATGAGCAGTTCTTC	CASSLSPGQGANEQFF
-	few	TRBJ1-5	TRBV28	TGTGCCAGCAGTTTAACTTATGGGCCCCAGCATTTT	CASSLTYGPQHF
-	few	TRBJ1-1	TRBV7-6	TGTGCCAGCAGCGCGGATTTGAACACTGAAGCTTTCTTT	CASSADLNTEAFF
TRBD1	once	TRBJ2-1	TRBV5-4	TGTGCCAGCAGCTTGGCGGCAGGGGGCTTCCACAATGAGCAGTTCTTC	CASSLAAGGFHNEQFF
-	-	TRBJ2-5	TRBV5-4	TGTGCCAGCAGCTTGGGTGAGGAGAGGATCCGAGAGACCCAGTACTTC	CASSLGEERIRETQYF
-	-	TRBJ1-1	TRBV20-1	TGCAGTCTCGGGACACCTCCTGAAGCTTTCTTT	CSLGTPPEAFF
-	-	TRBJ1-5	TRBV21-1	TGTGCCAGCAGCAAAGTTTATATGAGTGCCGTAAACCGAGGCAATCAGCCCCAGCATTTT	CASSKVYMSAVNRGNQPQHF
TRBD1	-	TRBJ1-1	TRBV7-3	TGTGCCAGCAGCCCACAGACAGGGCAGAACACTGAAGCTTTCTTT	CASSPQTGQNTEAFF
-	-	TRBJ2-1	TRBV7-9	TGTGCCAGCAGCTTAGCGGGAGTGGGCTACAATGAGCAGTTCTTC	CASSLAGVGYNEQFF
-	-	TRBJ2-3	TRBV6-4	TGTGCCAGCAGTGAGGGAGCTGGTACGCAGTATTTT	CASSEGAGTQYF
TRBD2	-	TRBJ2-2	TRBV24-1	TGTGCCACCAGTGCGACTAGCGGGGGCGGGGAGCTGTTTTTT	CATSATSGGGELFF
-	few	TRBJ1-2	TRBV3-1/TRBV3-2	TGTGCCAGCAGCACCGGGACAAGGGGTGCCTATGGCTACACCTTC	CASSTGTRGAYGYTF
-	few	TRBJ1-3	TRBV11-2	TGTGCCAGCAGCTTAATGGAGGGGCCTGGAAACACCATATATTTT	CASSLMEGPGNTIYF
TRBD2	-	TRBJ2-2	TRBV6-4	TGTGCCAGCACTGAGACTAGCGGGAGGGCGGCCGGGGAGCTGTTTTTT	CASTETSGRAAGELFF
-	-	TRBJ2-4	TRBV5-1	TGCGCCAGCAGCTTGGGGCAGGGAAACATTCAGTACTTC	CASSLGQGNIQYF
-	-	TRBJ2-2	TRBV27	TGTGCCAGCAGTTTGAGACCTGAGGCCCCTCAACACACCGGGGAGCTGTTTTTT	CASSLRPEAPQHTGELFF
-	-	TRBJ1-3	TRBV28	TGTGCCAGCAGTCCTTTAGGTTCAGGGAAAGGAAACACCATATATTTT	CASSPLGSGKGNTIYF
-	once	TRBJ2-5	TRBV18	TGTGCCAGCTCACCATCAAAAGAGACCCAGTACTTC	CASSPSKETQYF
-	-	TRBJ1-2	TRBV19	TGTGCCAGTAGTTCGCCTCAGGGGTTTAACTATGGCTACACCTTC	CASSSPQGFNYGYTF
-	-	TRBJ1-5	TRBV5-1	TGCGCCAGCAGCCCGAAGATCGCAGATAGCAATCAGCCCCAGCATTTT	CASSPKIADSNQPQHF
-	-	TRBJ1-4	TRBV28	TGTGCCAGCAGTTGGGGGACTAGGACTAATGAAAAACTGTTTTTT	CASSWGTRTNEKLFF
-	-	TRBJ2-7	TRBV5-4	TGTGCCAGCAGCTTGACAGGTTCCTACGAGCAGTACTTC	CASSLTGSYEQYF
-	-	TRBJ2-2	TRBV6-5	TGTGCCAGCAGGCCCGGGGCCGGGGAGCTGTTTTTT	CASRPGAGELFF
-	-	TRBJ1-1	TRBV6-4	TGTGCCAGCAGTGACTCCCCAGGGAGGGCTGAAGCTTTCTTT	CASSDSPGRAEAFF
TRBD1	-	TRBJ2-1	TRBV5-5	TGTGCCAGCAGCTTCGGGACAGGGCTCTCCTACAATGAGCAGTTCTTC	CASSFGTGLSYNEQFF
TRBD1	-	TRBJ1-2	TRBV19	TGTGCCAGTAGTTTTATTCCCCGGGACAGGACCTTCTCGAAAAACTATGGCTACACCTTC	CASSFIPRDRTFSKNYGYTF
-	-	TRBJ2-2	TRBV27	TGTGCCAGCAGTCCGTTTACTAGTAACGGCGGGGAGCTGTTTTTT	CASSPFTSNGGELFF
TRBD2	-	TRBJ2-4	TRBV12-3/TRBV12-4	TGTGCCAGCAGCCGGACTAGTGTGAACATTCAGTACTTC	CASSRTSVNIQYF
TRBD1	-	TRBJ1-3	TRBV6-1	TGTGCCAGCAGTGGGTTTGGACAGGGAGGTGGAAACACCATATATTTT	CASSGFGQGGGNTIYF
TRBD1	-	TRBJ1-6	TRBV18	TGTGCCAGCTCACGGGGGACAGGGGCTGTAAATTCACCCCTCCACTTT	CASSRGTGAVNSPLHF
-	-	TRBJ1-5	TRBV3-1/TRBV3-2	TGTGCCAGCAGCCAAGGAGTAACTAATCAGCCCCAGCATTTT	CASSQGVTNQPQHF
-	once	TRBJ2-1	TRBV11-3	TGTGCCAGCAGCTTAGGTGGTTCGGCTCGGAGGGCTGAGCAGTTCTTC	CASSLGGSARRAEQFF
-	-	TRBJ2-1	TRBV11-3	TGTGCCAGCAGCTTAAGGGAGTGGACTACCAATGTGAATGAGCAGTTCTTC	CASSLREWTTNVNEQFF
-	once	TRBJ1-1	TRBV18	TGTGCCAGCTCCCTCGGGGAGAAAGCTTTCTTT	CASSLGEKAFF
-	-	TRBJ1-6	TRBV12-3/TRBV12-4	TGTGCCAGCTGCCCCTTCGGGTCACCCCTCCACTTT	CASCPFGSPLHF
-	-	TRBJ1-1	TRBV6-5	TGTGCCAGCAGACAAGGTGGGAGCACTGAAGCTTTCTTT	CASRQGGSTEAFF
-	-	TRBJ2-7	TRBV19	TGTGCCAGTAGTATAGATGGGGGGGGCCCTAACTACGAGCAGTACTTC	CASSIDGGGPNYEQYF
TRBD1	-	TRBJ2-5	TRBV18	TGTGCCAGCTCACCACTTTTTCCAGGGGGTCAAGAGACCCAGTACTTC	CASSPLFPGGQETQYF
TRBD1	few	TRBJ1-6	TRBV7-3	TGTGCCAGCAGCAGGGACAGTAATTCACCCCTCCACTTT	CASSRDSNSPLHF
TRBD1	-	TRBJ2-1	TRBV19	TGTGCCAGTTGTAGACAGGGGGGAGGGGGCTACAATGAGCAGTTCTTC	CASCRQGGGGYNEQFF
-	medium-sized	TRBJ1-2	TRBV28	TGTGCCAGCAGTTTATTGCGGGGATCGGGCTATGGCTACACCTTC	CASSLLRGSGYGYTF
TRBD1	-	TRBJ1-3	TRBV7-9	TGTGCCAGCAGCTTATCACGGGGACAGCATACTGGAAACACCATATATTTT	CASSLSRGQHTGNTIYF